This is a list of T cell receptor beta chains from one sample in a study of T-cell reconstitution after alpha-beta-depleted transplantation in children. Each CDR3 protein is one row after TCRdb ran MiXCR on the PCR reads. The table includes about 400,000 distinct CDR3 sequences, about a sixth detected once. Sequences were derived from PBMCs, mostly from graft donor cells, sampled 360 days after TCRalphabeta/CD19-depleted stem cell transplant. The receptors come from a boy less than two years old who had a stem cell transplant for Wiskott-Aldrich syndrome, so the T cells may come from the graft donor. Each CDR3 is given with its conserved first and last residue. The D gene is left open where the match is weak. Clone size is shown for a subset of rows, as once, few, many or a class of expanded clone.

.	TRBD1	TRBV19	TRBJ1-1	CASSIGTGDGEAFF	TGTGCCAGTAGTATAGGGACAGGGGATGGTGAAGCTTTCTTT
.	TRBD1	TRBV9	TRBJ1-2	CASSVTGTGLNGYTF	TGTGCCAGCAGCGTAACCGGGACAGGGCTTAATGGCTACACCTTC
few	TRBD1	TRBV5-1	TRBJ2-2	CASSFPRDRVPTGELFF	TGCGCCAGCAGCTTCCCCCGGGACAGGGTCCCCACCGGGGAGCTGTTTTTT
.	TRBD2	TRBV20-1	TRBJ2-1	CSATSGLGPYNEQFF	TGCAGTGCTACTAGCGGGCTGGGGCCCTACAATGAGCAGTTCTTC
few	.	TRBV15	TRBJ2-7	CATSRDGGFSSYEQYF	TGTGCCACCAGCAGAGATGGAGGGTTCAGCTCCTACGAGCAGTACTTC
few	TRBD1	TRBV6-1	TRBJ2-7	CASSRSRTGGRYEQYF	TGTGCCAGCAGTCGATCCCGGACAGGGGGGAGATACGAGCAGTACTTC
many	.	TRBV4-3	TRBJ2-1	CASSQDLSPYNEQFF	TGCGCCAGCAGCCAAGATTTAAGTCCCTACAATGAGCAGTTCTTC
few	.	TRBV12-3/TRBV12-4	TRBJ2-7	CASSLGPYKTVNYEQYF	TGTGCCAGCAGTTTGGGCCCTTACAAGACGGTTAACTACGAGCAGTACTTC
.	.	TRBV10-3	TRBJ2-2	CAISEWTRTGELFF	TGTGCCATCAGTGAGTGGACAAGGACCGGGGAGCTGTTTTTT
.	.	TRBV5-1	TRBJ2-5	CASSWGPGQETQYF	TGCGCCAGCAGCTGGGGCCCGGGACAAGAGACCCAGTACTTC
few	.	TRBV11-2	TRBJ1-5	CASSLSAINQPQHF	TGTGCCAGCAGCTTATCTGCAATCAATCAGCCCCAGCATTTT
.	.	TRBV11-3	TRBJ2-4	CASSSRGRKNIQYF	TGTGCCAGCAGCTCGAGGGGACGCAAAAACATTCAGTACTTC
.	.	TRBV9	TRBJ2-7	CASSVASYSYEQYF	TGTGCCAGCAGCGTAGCTTCCTACAGCTACGAGCAGTACTTC
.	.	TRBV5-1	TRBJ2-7	CASSPRAGFYEQYF	TGCGCCAGCAGCCCTAGGGCAGGGTTCTACGAGCAGTACTTC
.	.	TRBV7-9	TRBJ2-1	CASKASEQFF	TGTGCCAGCAAAGCATCTGAGCAGTTCTTC
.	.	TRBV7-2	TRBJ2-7	CASSPSTAGQYF	TGTGCCAGCAGCCCCAGCACAGCGGGGCAGTACTTC
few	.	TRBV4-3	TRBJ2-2	CASSQDPHRYTGELFF	TGCGCCAGCAGCCAAGATCCCCATCGGTACACCGGGGAGCTGTTTTTT
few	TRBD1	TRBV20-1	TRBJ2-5	CSARGWTGWEETQYF	TGCAGTGCTAGAGGATGGACAGGGTGGGAAGAGACCCAGTACTTC
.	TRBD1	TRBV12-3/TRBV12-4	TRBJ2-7	CASSLGQTEYF	TGTGCCAGCAGTTTGGGACAGACAGAGTACTTC
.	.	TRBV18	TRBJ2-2	CASSPPQGYLNTGELFF	TGTGCCAGCTCACCACCCCAGGGCTACTTAAACACCGGGGAGCTGTTTTTT
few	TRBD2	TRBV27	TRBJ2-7	CASSLTWTSIEQYF	TGTGCCAGCAGTTTAACTTGGACTAGCATCGAGCAGTACTTC